This T cell receptor beta chain was sequenced for a study of T cell responses to AZD1222 COVID-19 vaccine (dated by TCRdb to the early 2020s). Regarding the complete study: AZD1222 recipients with second doses at about 4 weeks or about 12 weeks were pooled, because spike-specific TCR depth and breadth did not differ between schedules. Enrollment into the trials was organized by age into subgroups of 18-55, 56-69 and 70-plus years, and those subgroups contained about 160, 30 and 59 TCR-sequenced participants, respectively. A total of over 230 trial participants underwent TCR sequencing, of whom 207 had received two doses of AZD1222 and about 25 had received two doses of the MenACWY control vaccine.

The CDR3 regions of human TCRbeta chains were analyzed by immunosequencing. The original methods were these. Repertoire TCRs were matched against a reference library of SARS-CoV-2-specific TCRs generated with the MIRA antigen-specificity platform. Breadth was defined as the fraction of unique TCRs that were SARS-CoV-2-associated. Depth was defined as the fraction of total T cells that were SARS-CoV-2-associated. Using the MIRA data, each spike-specific TCR was assigned both to the spike region to which the TCR was reactive and to a CD4 or CD8 class. Log10-transformed breadth and depth values were compared by one-way ANOVA with Sidak's multiple comparisons tests. In TCRdb, the immuneACCESS table is reduced to in-frame sequences with V and J assigned. These tables do not hold every clone; where another copy was compared, an unresolved V gene accounts for under half, and the others remain unexplained. V and J calls plus clone size are reproduced from that table; the DNA served to infer D and trimming. For this sample the table gives some 200,000 clones, of which approximately 93% were detected only once. The ten top clones hold about 4.2% of the sample.

The time point label, read with the paper, signifies: baseline before first vaccination. Vaccinee samples were obtained from the UK trials COV001 and COV002, which included a single-blind randomized controlled phase 2/3 trial of AZD1222 (ChAdOx1 nCoV-19) in healthy adults. For TCRbeta chain sequencing, PBMC samples were collected from trial participants at day 0 and at day 28 after the second dose. A note on this clone: The clone's antigen remains unknown. Qualities for individual bases were not recorded, and no much larger clone is one base off.

Beyond this particular receptor, the publication reports: Conclusions about previously exposed vaccinees are limited, since just six or seven AZD1222 recipients were seropositive for SARS-CoV-2 at baseline. A significant rise in spike-specific TCR breadth and depth was observed after two AZD1222 doses relative to day 0 and relative to MenACWY recipients. Because no day 14 peak-response samples were available, repertoires were characterized only after the peak T cell response. Vaccine-associated CD4 TCRs spanned the whole spike protein, with dominant responses in regions 160-218 and 743-854. Participants were mostly white British and included more females than males, and it was suggested by the authors that clonal diversity may have been underestimated. Nearly half of unique spike-specific TCRs reportedly recognized epitopes outside regions mutated in the B.1.351 and B.1.1.7 variants. In the small 56-69-year group, the increase in depth fell short of significance, most likely because of low power.

Sequencing was performed on peripheral blood, taken on day 0 of AZD1222 vaccination. This TCR derives from an adult in good health.

The DNA sequence is TGTGCCAGCAACCCACTAGCGGGGGGCCGGTATGAGCAGTTCTTC. Its amino acids are CASNPLAGGRYEQFF. The rearranged segments are TRBV6-5 and TRBJ2-1; the junction holds 12 bases that match TRBD2. The junction shows trimming of 7 bases on V and 8 bases on J, and the gene matches do not reach 9 bases of it. The CDR3 covers 15 residues, taking in both the cysteine and the phenylalanine. The sequence is cut down to CDR3 DNA, 45 bases in frame from base 1. Sequences MNHEY (CDR1) and SVGAGI (CDR2) are obtained from the germline V gene.